This passage covers 6 T cell receptor beta chains from one sample sequenced in a study of blood T cell repertoires in COVID-19. Repertoires were generated with immunoSEQ multiplex PCR, while TCRdb's copy carries only in-frame clones and drops some. The sample has about 82,000 clones, 75% to 85% seen once. Specimen: peripheral blood. The receptors were gathered from a man aged 60 to 75 with COVID-19, enrolled during active disease.

The chain is built from TRBV7-9 and TRBJ2-7; D perhaps matches TRBD1 (6 bases). Germline lookup yields CDR1 SEHNR and CDR2 FQNEAQ (reference sequence). The CDR3 sequence is 13 residues long. V was pared by 5 bases and J by 12 bases, with 20 bases between. CDR3 nucleotides: TGTGCCAGCAGCAAGGACAGTCCCCCCAGGGCGTACTTC. Translating it yields CASSKDSPPRAYF.

The V gene is TRBV18, the J gene TRBJ2-3; no definite D call. Germline lookup yields CDR1 KGHSH and CDR2 LQKENI. CDR3 length: 15 residues. V lost 2 bases and J 2 bases, leaving 11 bases between the germline ends. CDR3 loop: CASSPGQISTDTQYF. DNA of the CDR3: TGTGCCAGCTCACCAGGCCAGATTTCCACAGATACGCAGTATTTT.

The chain combines TRBV2 with TRBJ2-4; 10 bases agree with TRBD1. CDR1 is SNHLY, CDR2 FYNNEI, per germline. V dropped 4 bases and J dropped 5; count of bases not matched to a gene: 8. The length of the CDR3 is 16 residues. The CDR3 protein is CASSARQGAFENIQYF. The CDR3 nucleotides read TGTGCCAGCAGTGCGAGACAGGGGGCGTTTGAAAACATTCAGTACTTC.

V gene TRBV3-1 (or the pseudogene TRBV3-2) combines with J gene TRBJ2-2; 7 bases match TRBD2. V dropped 1 base and J dropped 5; count of bases not matched to a gene: 4. The length of the CDR3 is 15 residues. The germline V gene encodes CDR1 LGHDT and CDR2 YNNKEL (reference sequence). CDR3: CASSQGRGVTGELFF. The DNA for the CDR3 is TGTGCCAGCAGCCAAGGCCGGGGGGTAACCGGGGAGCTGTTTTTT.

The chain links TRBV10-3 to TRBJ1-1; possibly TRBD1 for D (5 bases). Germline CDR1 and CDR2: ENHRY and SYGVKD. This CDR3 has 14 amino acids. The V end lost 4 bases, the J end lost 5 bases, and 14 bases lay between the germline ends. CDR3 in DNA: TGTGCCATCAGTGGCGGAAGACAGCTAACTGAAGCTTTCTTT. Amino acid sequence: CAISGGRQLTEAFF.

This rearrangement joins TRBV9 to TRBJ2-1, with 10 bases identical to TRBD1. J was trimmed by 4 bases and V by 4 bases; bases with no gene match: 5. Germline CDR1 is SGDLS and CDR2 is YYNGEE. This CDR3 region has 15 residues. The CDR3 protein is CASSPRTGGYNEQFF. The CDR3, as DNA: TGTGCCAGCAGCCCCCGGACAGGGGGTTACAATGAGCAGTTCTTC.